These 24 T cell receptor beta chains share one sample of origin, sequenced in a study of glioma-infiltrating T cells after dendritic cell vaccination. Generated by immunoSEQ multiplex PCR, the TCRdb table keeps only in-frame clones and is missing some. The sample lists more than 100,000 clones, roughly 79% occurring once. Sequenced material: blood, taken before dendritic cell vaccination. The receptors stem from a human donor with glioblastoma.

This sequence joins TRBV5-1 and TRBJ2-7, with D perhaps TRBD2 (6 bases). Trimming took off 1 base at V and 5 bases at J, with 13 bases between the two ends. The CDR3 length is 14 residues. Germline lookup yields CDR1 SGHRS and CDR2 YFSETQ. CDR3 region: CASSLFGGRDEQYF. Here the CDR3 DNA reads TGCGCCAGCAGCTTGTTCGGGGGTAGGGACGAGCAGTACTTC.

The rearrangement links TRBV7-2 to TRBJ1-2; 9 nucleotides align to TRBD1. This CDR3 is 13 amino acids long. With 1 base clipped from V and 7 bases from J, the junction kept 1 base outside the gene matches. CDR1 and CDR2 (germline): SGHTA, FQGNSA. The CDR3 spells CASSLGDRAGYTF. In nucleotides, the CDR3 is TGTGCCAGCAGCTTAGGGGACAGGGCTGGCTACACCTTC.

The gene calls are TRBV30 and TRBJ1-5; D may be TRBD1 (5 bases). Deletions cut 1 base from V and 1 base from J, with 8 bases between. CDR3 size: 14 residues. The germline gives CDR1 GTSNPN, CDR2 SVGIG (reference sequence). The CDR3 loop reads CAWSAGRSNQPQHF. CDR3 coding DNA: TGTGCCTGGAGTGCAGGGCGGAGCAATCAGCCCCAGCATTTT.

This clone was counted a few times. This rearrangement joins TRBV5-4 to TRBJ1-6; D might be TRBD1 (6 bases). Trimming removed 10 bases from V and 4 bases from J, with 12 bases in between. The CDR3 spans 13 residues. Germline values: CDR1 SGHNT, CDR2 YYREEE (reference sequence). DNA for the CDR3: TGTGCCTCCAAACAGGGTTATAATTCACCCCTCCACTTT. Amino acid sequence: CASKQGYNSPLHF.

This clone was counted only a few times. V and J are TRBV11-2 and TRBJ1-3; D may be TRBD1 (6 bases). Deletions cut 7 bases from V and 1 base from J, with 17 bases between. This CDR3 has 16 amino acids. Germline CDR1 SGHAT, CDR2 FQNNGV. CDR3 residues: CASTLLGGRSGNTIYF. In DNA, the CDR3 is TGTGCCAGCACCCTCTTAGGGGGTAGGTCTGGAAACACCATATATTTT.

The genes are TRBV5-1 and TRBJ1-6; 9 nucleotides match TRBD1. The J segment lost 7 bases and the V segment lost 4 bases, leaving 6 bases of the junction unmatched. Germline assignment: CDR1 SGHRS and CDR2 YFSETQ. The CDR3 totals 15 residues. This chain's CDR3 is CASSRTGVENSPLHF. The CDR3 nucleotides are TGCGCCAGCAGCCGGACAGGGGTTGAGAATTCACCCCTCCACTTT.

The chain has TRBV7-2 and TRBJ2-5; D is undetermined. This CDR3 region has 12 residues. Germline V gene lookup returns CDR1 SGHTA and CDR2 FQGNSA. Trimming shortened V by 4 bases and J by 4 bases, and 7 bases separated the two germline ends. The CDR3 DNA sequence: TGTGCCAGCAGCTCGTCGGGAGAGACCCAGTACTTC. Its translation is CASSSSGETQYF.

This clone was seen once. The rearrangement joins TRBV4-2 to TRBJ2-4; 10 bases are shared with TRBD2. Germline V gene data show CDR1 as LGHNA and CDR2 as YNFKEQ. V shed 0 bases, J shed 6 bases, and the junction held 14 bases outside the gene matches. The CDR3 runs 19 residues. The CDR3 is CASSQEAFLRTSGGNIQYF. The CDR3 nucleotides are TGTGCCAGCAGCCAAGAAGCCTTTTTGAGGACTAGCGGTGGAAACATTCAGTACTTC.

This chain uses TRBV7-2 with TRBJ2-5; 8 positions agree with TRBD2. This CDR3 is 15 amino acids long. Germline values: CDR1 SGHTA, CDR2 FQGNSA. J gave up 0 bases and V 8 bases, and 8 bases lay outside the gene matches. This CDR3 reads CASLLRGGYQETQYF. The CDR3 DNA reads as TGTGCCAGCCTCCTCCGGGGGGGGTACCAAGAGACCCAGTACTTC.

This clone was seen only once. J is TRBJ2-5 and V is TRBV4-1; 9 bases line up with TRBD1. The V segment lost 0 bases and the J segment 6 bases; nucleotides outside the gene matches: 2. This CDR3 is 14 amino acids long. Germline values: CDR1 MGHRA, CDR2 YSYEKL. As DNA, the CDR3 is TGCGCCAGCAGCCAAGATGGACAGGGGAAGACCCAGTACTTC. It codes for CASSQDGQGKTQYF.

The chain joins TRBV6-6 to TRBJ1-1; 8 positions agree with TRBD1. Germline V lookup: CDR1 MNHNY, CDR2 SVGAGI (reference sequence). J was trimmed by 7 bases and V by 4 bases; bases with no gene match: 5. This CDR3 has 13 amino acids. The CDR3 here is CASSSTGEIEAFF. The DNA for the CDR3 is TGTGCCAGCAGTTCGACAGGGGAGATTGAAGCTTTCTTT.

Concerning this clone: Other nucleotide sequences in the sample specify the same CDR3. The chain uses TRBV7-6 and TRBJ2-1; 8 nucleotides agree with TRBD1. CDR1 and CDR2 from the germline V gene are SGHVS and FNYEAQ. The CDR3 runs to 15 residues. J gave up 5 bases and V 2 bases, and 5 bases lay outside the gene matches. The CDR3 region has the DNA TGTGCCAGCAGCTTATTGGCAGGGGGCCACAATGAGCAGTTCTTC. Translation gives CASSLLAGGHNEQFF.

This rearrangement joins TRBV28 to TRBJ2-7; TRBD2 aligns across 10 bases. The CDR3 totals 14 residues. CDR1 and CDR2 (germline): MDHEN, SYDVKM. With V trimmed by 7 bases and J by 3 bases, 6 bases remained unmatched. The CDR3 protein is CASTRLAGGYEQYF. The CDR3, as DNA: TGTGCCAGCACCCGTTTAGCGGGGGGCTACGAGCAGTACTTC.

The chain carries TRBV7-9 and TRBJ1-4; D possibly corresponds to TRBD1 (6 bases). This CDR3 is built from 14 residues. The germline gives CDR1 SEHNR, CDR2 FQNEAQ (reference sequence). V was pared by 4 bases and J by 0 bases, with 6 bases between. The CDR3 loop reads CASSSGATNEKLFF. CDR3 nucleotides: TGTGCCAGCAGCTCAGGGGCAACTAATGAAAAACTGTTTTTT.

The genes are TRBV12-5 and TRBJ2-3, with a weak D call TRBD2 (6 bases). CDR1 LGHNT and CDR2 FRNRAP come from the germline V gene. The CDR3 runs to 15 residues. V was shortened by 5 bases and J by 1 base, with 13 bases between the two germline ends. CDR3 sequence: CASGTDTGGTDTQYF. The CDR3 DNA follows: TGTGCTAGTGGTACCGACACGGGGGGCACAGATACGCAGTATTTT.

This clone was found a few times. This sequence joins TRBV27 and TRBJ2-3; D is ambiguous. The CDR3 contains 13 residues. The germline CDR1 and CDR2 sequences are MNHEY and SMNVEV (reference sequence). With 10 bases removed from V and 3 bases from J, the gap between germline ends came to 14 bases. The CDR3 reads CAITVIGTDTQYF. The CDR3 DNA is TGTGCCATCACGGTTATTGGTACAGATACGCAGTATTTT.

This clone was seen just once. A junction end diverges from the germline sequence, so it may reflect a read error. The chain has TRBV7-9 and TRBJ2-5; TRBD2 matches at 8 bases. The CDR3 has 15 amino acids. The germline gives CDR1 SEHNR, CDR2 FQNEAQ (reference sequence). This CDR3 is CASSYFSGVGETQHF. CDR3 bases: TGTGCCAGCAGCTATTTTAGCGGGGTTGGAGAGACCCAGCACTTC.

The rearrangement uses TRBV29-1 and TRBJ1-1; no clear D gene. The germline V and J ends were trimmed by 1 base and 0 bases, with 15 bases remaining between them. CDR1 and CDR2 from the germline V gene are SQVTM and ANQGSEA. There are 16 residues in the CDR3. CDR3 bases: TGCAGCGTTGAAGGCCCAGGTTTTAGGATGAACACTGAAGCTTTCTTT. It is translated as CSVEGPGFRMNTEAFF.

This chain uses TRBV5-1 with TRBJ2-3, with 8 bases aligning to TRBD2. There are 16 residues in the CDR3. Trimming took 4 bases from V and 4 from J; bases not matched to a gene: 11. Looked up from germline, CDR1 is SGHRS and CDR2 is YFSETQ. Written as DNA, the CDR3 is TGCGCCAGCAGCCCTAACCCTCGGGGGGGACCAGATACGCAGTATTTT. It encodes CASSPNPRGGPDTQYF.

The rearrangement links TRBV6-5 to TRBJ2-7; no firm D call. Germline-derived CDR1 and CDR2 are MNHEY and SVGAGI. The CDR3 consists of 13 residues. Trimming pared 6 bases from V and 1 base from J, leaving 10 bases between. CDR3 residues: CASSTAESYEQYF. CDR3 bases: TGTGCCAGCAGCACAGCCGAATCCTACGAGCAGTACTTC.

The CDR3 bases are TGTGCCAGCAGCTCCCGACAGGACAATGAGCAGTTCTTC. It specifies CASSSRQDNEQFF. The chain recombines TRBV7-6 with TRBJ2-1; TRBD1 might be the D (6 bases). Per the germline V gene, CDR1 is SGHVS and CDR2 is FNYEAQ. The CDR3 has 13 residues. V lost 4 bases, J lost 5 bases, and 9 bases lay in between. The variable domain in full, with the rest retrieved from reference TRBV7-6 and TRBJ2-1, is GAGVSQSPRYKVTKRGQDVALRCDPISGHVSLYWYRQALGQGPEFLTYFNYEAQQDKSGLPNDRFSAERPEGSISTLTIQRTEQRDSAMYRCASSSRQDNEQFFGPGTRLTVL.

This clone came up once. This sequence joins TRBV27 and TRBJ2-7, with D tentatively TRBD1 (6 bases). CDR3 length: 15 amino acids. Trimming shortened V by 3 bases and J by 3 bases, and 15 bases separated the two germline ends. Germline CDR1 is MNHEY and CDR2 is SMNVEV (reference sequence). The CDR3 coding sequence is TGTGCCAGCAGTTTCCGACAGGTTTTAAGCTACGAGCAGTACTTC. This encodes CASSFRQVLSYEQYF.

The chain couples TRBV30 to TRBJ1-2; D is ambiguous. The CDR3 has 16 residues. Trimming removed 4 bases from V and 1 base from J, with 19 bases in between. Germline CDR1 is GTSNPN and CDR2 is SVGIG (reference sequence). This CDR3 is CAWTGVGSSDNYGYTF. The CDR3 DNA sequence: TGTGCCTGGACCGGGGTTGGTAGTTCTGATAACTATGGCTACACCTTC.

This clone appeared a few times. The genes are TRBV6-5 and TRBJ1-5; weak D call: TRBD1 (6 bases). CDR3 length: 15 amino acids. Per the germline V gene, CDR1 is MNHEY and CDR2 is SVGAGI. V lost 6 bases and J lost 5, with 17 bases in between. CDR3 nucleotide sequence: TGTGCCAGCAGCCTTTCTGGGGGGGCGTATCAGCCCCAGCATTTT. This codes for CASSLSGGAYQPQHF.